The clone carrying this T cell receptor beta chain was detected a few times. What it binds is not known. This CDR3 spans 13 amino acids. The V gene lost 6 bases and the J gene lost 7 bases, with 15 bases spanning the gap. In germline, CDR1 is LGHNA, CDR2 YNFKEQ. This record comes from a study of T cells in Graves' hyperthyroidism and ophthalmopathy. Regarding the study as a whole: Classification by a 13 V-J model distinguished ophthalmopathy from stable hyperthyroidism. Most clonotypes that expanded in the thyroid above 0.001 also showed up in blood.

Amplified regions were TCR beta CDR3 sequences from RNA transcripts. Using the HTBI primer set, a first-round RT-PCR was run on the TCR CDR3. MiXCR, applied by TCRdb to the multiplex PCR reads, yields one record per CDR3 protein. The data contain 200,000 to 300,000 distinct CDR3 sequences, approximately 24% of them seen just once; the ten biggest clones take up around 32%. Specimen: blood. The chain employs TRBV4-2 and TRBJ1-2, with D maybe TRBD1 (5 bases). The clonotype originates from a middle-aged woman with Graves' ophthalmopathy. The CDR3: CASSLTGASGYTF. CDR3 DNA: TGTGCCAGCAGTCTTACAGGTGCTAGTGGCTACACCTTC.